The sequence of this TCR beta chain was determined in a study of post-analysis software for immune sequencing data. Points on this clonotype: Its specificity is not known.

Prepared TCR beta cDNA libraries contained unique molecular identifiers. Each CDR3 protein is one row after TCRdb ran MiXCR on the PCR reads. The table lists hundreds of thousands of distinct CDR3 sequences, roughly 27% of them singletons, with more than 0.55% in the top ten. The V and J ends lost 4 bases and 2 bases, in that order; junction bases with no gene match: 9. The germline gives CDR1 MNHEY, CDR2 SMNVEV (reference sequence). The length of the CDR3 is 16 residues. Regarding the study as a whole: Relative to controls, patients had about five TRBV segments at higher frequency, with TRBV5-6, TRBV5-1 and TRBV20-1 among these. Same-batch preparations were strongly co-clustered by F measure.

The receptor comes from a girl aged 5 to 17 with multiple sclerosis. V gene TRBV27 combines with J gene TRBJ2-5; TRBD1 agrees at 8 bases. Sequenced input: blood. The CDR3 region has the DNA TGTGCCAGCAGTTCCCCCGGACAGGGCCCACAAGAGACCCAGTACTTC. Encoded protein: CASSSPGQGPQETQYF.